A single sample gave rise to the 13 T cell receptor beta chains below, sequenced in a study of T cell responses to AZD1222 COVID-19 vaccine. Some clones are missing from TCRdb's copy, which holds only in-frame ones; the method was immunoSEQ multiplex PCR. The repertoire holds around 92,000 clones, with approximately 91% as singletons. This material consisted of peripheral blood, taken on day 0 of AZD1222 vaccination. The receptors shown here come from an adult in good health.

The chain combines TRBV16 with TRBJ1-2; D may be TRBD1 (5 bases). The CDR3 contains 18 residues. Looked up from germline, CDR1 is KGHSY and CDR2 is FQNENV. The V gene lost 2 bases and the J gene lost 3 bases, with 22 bases spanning the gap. The CDR3 DNA is TGTGCCAGCAGCCAAGTAGTTCGGGTAGGACATGGTGACTATGGCTACACCTTC. This translates into CASSQVVRVGHGDYGYTF.

This chain connects TRBV30 to TRBJ1-4, with D unresolved. The CDR3 covers 15 residues. Trimming left V 0 bases short and J 4 bases short, with 12 bases between. The V gene's germline CDR1 is GTSNPN and CDR2 SVGIG (reference sequence). The CDR3 sequence: CAWSVIWAGNEKLFF. In nucleotides, the CDR3 is TGTGCCTGGAGTGTAATCTGGGCTGGTAATGAAAAACTGTTTTTT.

The V call is TRBV4-3, the J call TRBJ1-2, with D hard to call. There are 15 residues in the CDR3. The germline gives CDR1 LGHNA, CDR2 YSLEER. V was shortened by 0 bases and J by 10 bases, with 18 bases between the two germline ends. CDR3 in amino acids: CASSQDLWEQIAYTF. The CDR3, as DNA: TGCGCCAGCAGCCAAGATCTTTGGGAACAGATTGCCTACACCTTC.

The CDR3 protein is CASSAGQHNPYEQYF. The CDR3, as DNA: TGTGCCAGCAGCGCGGGACAGCATAATCCCTACGAGCAGTACTTC. The chain recombines TRBV9 with TRBJ2-7, with 7 nucleotides matching TRBD1. V trimming: 3 bases; J trimming: 2 bases; junction bases outside the gene matches: 8. Germline CDR1 is SGDLS and CDR2 is YYNGEE. The CDR3 loop spans 15 amino acids.

The V call is TRBV5-1, the J call TRBJ2-3, with a possible D match to TRBD2 (6 bases). With 4 bases removed from V and 4 bases from J, the gap between germline ends came to 19 bases. Germline CDR1 SGHRS, CDR2 YFSETQ. CDR3 length: 16 residues. CDR3 region: CASSKGTDRTSDTQYF. The CDR3 DNA follows: TGCGCCAGCAGCAAAGGGACTGACCGAACCTCAGATACGCAGTATTTT.

This chain joins TRBV19 and TRBJ2-7; a possible D gene is TRBD2 (5 bases). The V end lost 5 bases, the J end lost 2 bases, and 16 bases lay between the germline ends. The CDR3 length is 15 residues. Germline lookup yields CDR1 LNHDA and CDR2 SQIVND (reference sequence). CDR3 loop: CASSVSPGSTYEQYF. The CDR3 nucleotides read TGTGCCAGTAGTGTATCCCCGGGGAGCACCTACGAGCAGTACTTC. Variable domain in full (rest from reference TRBV19 and TRBJ2-7): DGGITQSPKYLFRKEGQNVTLSCEQNLNHDAMYWYRQDPGQGLRLIYYSQIVNDFQKGDIAEGYSVSREKKESFPLTVTSAQKNPTAFYLCASSVSPGSTYEQYFGPGTRLTVT.

The chain combines TRBV3-1 (or the pseudogene TRBV3-2) with TRBJ2-3; 9 nucleotides line up with TRBD2. Germline CDR1 and CDR2: LGHDT and YNNKEL (reference sequence). V shed 5 bases and J 0 bases; nucleotides not matched to a gene: 6. This CDR3 comprises 16 residues. The DNA for the CDR3 is TGTGCCAGCAGCGGCAGCGGGGGGCTTAGCACAGATACGCAGTATTTT. Its translation is CASSGSGGLSTDTQYF.

The chain employs TRBV11-3 and TRBJ2-4; TRBD1 matches at 9 bases. This CDR3 has 13 residues. Germline V gene sequence: CDR1 SGHNT, CDR2 YENEEA. J gave up 9 bases and V 5 bases, and 5 bases lay outside the gene matches. The CDR3 protein is CASSRDRVSIQYF. The CDR3 bases are TGTGCCAGCAGCCGGGACAGGGTGAGCATTCAGTACTTC.

About this clone: Other DNA sequences within the sample encode an identical CDR3. The rearrangement links TRBV7-6 to TRBJ2-7; tentatively, D is TRBD2 (6 bases). Germline V CDR1 and CDR2: SGHVS, FNYEAQ. There are 15 residues in the CDR3. The ends were cut back, 1 base at V and 0 bases at J, with 10 bases in the middle. The CDR3 DNA reads TGTGCCAGCAGCTTAGTCGCGGGAAGCTCCTACGAGCAGTACTTC. Translation gives CASSLVAGSSYEQYF.

This clone was seen once. V usage is TRBV6-2 or TRBV6-3 and J usage is TRBJ1-5; D is uncertain. This CDR3 region has 17 residues. Per the germline V gene, CDR1 is MNHEY and CDR2 is SVGEGT. Trimming took 6 bases from V and 7 from J, leaving 25 bases between them. CDR3 sequence reads: CASRPTPDGEEGQPQHF. CDR3 sequence (DNA): TGTGCCAGCAGACCTACTCCCGACGGGGAAGAAGGACAGCCCCAGCATTTT.

This clone has just one count. The gene calls are TRBV24-1 and TRBJ2-2; maybe TRBD2 (5 bases). Per the germline V gene, CDR1 is KGHDR and CDR2 is SFDVKD. V lost 9 bases, J lost 2 bases, and 6 bases lay in between. This CDR3 is built from 12 residues. The CDR3 here is CATSGNTGELFF. The CDR3 DNA is TGTGCCACCTCGGGAAACACCGGGGAGCTGTTTTTT.

This clone was seen only once. The J gene is TRBJ1-2, the V gene TRBV2; D is possibly TRBD1 (5 bases). The germline V gene encodes CDR1 SNHLY and CDR2 FYNNEI. This CDR3 region has 12 residues. V shed 10 bases and J shed 2 bases, with 11 bases lying between them. CDR3 coding DNA: TGTGCCACAGAGGGGACGAACTATGGCTACACCTTC. Encoded protein: CATEGTNYGYTF.

The rearrangement joins TRBV19 to TRBJ1-5; D is ambiguous. Trimming shortened V by 8 bases and J by 0 bases, and 8 bases separated the two germline ends. CDR1 LNHDA and CDR2 SQIVND come from the germline V gene (reference sequence). This CDR3 has 13 amino acids. The CDR3 reads CASGRNSNQPQHF. CDR3 nucleotides: TGTGCCAGTGGACGGAATAGCAATCAGCCCCAGCATTTT.